This is a list of T cell receptor beta chains from one sample in a study of T cell repertoires in cytomegalovirus infection. TCRdb re-called the reads with MiXCR, one entry per CDR3 protein. The top ten hold 30% to 40% of the sample, which has over 100,000 distinct CDR3 sequences, 10% seen once. These receptors have no identified antigens. The specimen was PBMCs, sequenced either directly or after in vitro stimulation (not recorded which). The receptors were gathered from a human donor in good health (CMV status not recorded). Some clones in this sample may be carry-over from other donors' samples. Each CDR3 is given with its conserved first and last residue. The D gene is left open where the match is weak. Clone size is not always given. Where it is, it says once, few, many or a class for expanded clones.

D	V	size	J	DNA	CDR3
-	TRBV5-6	many	TRBJ2-1	TGTGCCAGCAGCTTTCCTCAGGATGAGCAGTTCTTC	CASSFPQDEQFF
-	TRBV7-2	many	TRBJ1-2	TGTGCCAGCAGCTTAGGAGGGCTTTATGGCTACACCTTC	CASSLGGLYGYTF
-	TRBV4-1	many	TRBJ1-2	TGCGCCAGCAGCCAAGTATGGAGTAGTGGCTACACCTTC	CASSQVWSSGYTF
-	TRBV12-3/TRBV12-4	few	TRBJ2-4	TGTGCCAGCAGTTTAGGTAGGCTAGCCGAATACCAGCTAGCCAAAAACATTCAGTACTTC	CASSLGRLAEYQLAKNIQYF
-	TRBV30	many	TRBJ2-7	TGTGCCTGGAGTGACTCAGGGACGGCTACCTACGAGCAGTACTTC	CAWSDSGTATYEQYF
TRBD2	TRBV7-9	many	TRBJ2-4	TGTGCCAGCGGACTACGGACTAGCGGGGCCCTAGCCAAAAACATTCAGTACTTC	CASGLRTSGALAKNIQYF
TRBD2	TRBV18	-	TRBJ2-1	TGTGCCAGCTCGCTAGCTAGCGGGAGTTACAATGAGCAGTTCTTC	CASSLASGSYNEQFF
TRBD2	TRBV20-1	-	TRBJ2-1	TGCAGTGCTAGAGATGTGCGGGAGTACGGCAATGAGCAGTTCTTC	CSARDVREYGNEQFF
-	TRBV7-8	many	TRBJ1-2	TGTGCCAGCAGCACGAGATACCAGGGAGGGGGCTACACCTTC	CASSTRYQGGGYTF
-	TRBV7-4	many	TRBJ1-4	TGTGCCAGCAGCTTAATAGTGGGCTTGTCTTTAATTATAGATGAAAAACTGTTTTTT	CASSLIVGLSLIIDEKLFF
TRBD2	TRBV28	many	TRBJ2-3	TGTGCCAGCGGTACAACCCCACTAGCGATGAGCACAGATACGCAGTATTTT	CASGTTPLAMSTDTQYF
-	TRBV7-2	many	TRBJ2-5	TGTGCCAGCAGCCCCTGGGCGGAGACCCAGTACTTC	CASSPWAETQYF
-	TRBV7-9	many	TRBJ1-2	TGTGCCAGCAGCCCACGGGAAAGCTACACCTTC	CASSPRESYTF
-	TRBV7-9	medium-sized	TRBJ2-5	TGTGCCAGCAGCTTAGCGAAAGGAAATCTAAATAAGGAGACCCAGTACTTC	CASSLAKGNLNKETQYF
TRBD2	TRBV28	few	TRBJ2-3	TGTGCCAGCAGTTTAGCGGGAGCAGGCACAGATACGCAGTATTTT	CASSLAGAGTDTQYF
-	TRBV7-6	few	TRBJ1-1	TGTGCCAGCAGCTTAGGGAACAGTAACACTGAAGCTTTCTTT	CASSLGNSNTEAFF
-	TRBV27	many	TRBJ1-5	TGTGCCAGCGGCCCTTTAGCGGTTAGCAATCAGCCCCAGCATTTT	CASGPLAVSNQPQHF
-	TRBV7-9	many	TRBJ1-1	TGTGCCAGCAGCTTAGACATGCGACAGCCGAACACTGAAGCTTTCTTT	CASSLDMRQPNTEAFF
TRBD2	TRBV7-2	few	TRBJ2-3	TGTGCCAGCAGCTTCGGGACTAGCGCTTATTTT	CASSFGTSAYF
-	TRBV2	-	TRBJ2-3	TGTGCCAGCAGTGAAGCCAGGATCCATACGCAGTATTTT	CASSEARIHTQYF
-	TRBV7-2	many	TRBJ2-5	TGTGCCAGCAGGCGGACAAGGGGAGAGACCCAGTACTTC	CASRRTRGETQYF
TRBD2	TRBV20-1	few	TRBJ2-3	TGCAGTACTAGCGGGGGCTCTAGCACAGATACGCAGTATTTT	CSTSGGSSTDTQYF
TRBD2	TRBV5-4	many	TRBJ2-7	TGTGCCAGCAGCTTGCCAACTAGCGGCAGATACGAGCAGTACTTC	CASSLPTSGRYEQYF